A selection of T cell receptor beta chains follows, all from one sample in a study of T cell responses to AZD1222 COVID-19 vaccine. The data were produced by immunoSEQ multiplex PCR, yet TCRdb's version contains in-frame clones alone and is incomplete. The data hold around 94,000 clones, with about 86% observed a single time. The material was peripheral blood, obtained on day 0 of AZD1222 vaccination. The receptors were gathered from an adult in good health. CDR3s include the opening cysteine and the closing phenylalanine or tryptophan.

TRBJ1-3	TRBV28	CASSSQVQLLYF
TRBJ1-5	TRBV28	CASSPLLQLGQPQHF
TRBJ2-3	TRBV5-6	CASSLTSGTDTQYF
TRBJ1-1	TRBV19	CASSIRLGGTEAFF
TRBJ1-2	TRBV28	CASSRGGPLRGGYGYTF
TRBJ1-5	TRBV20-1	CSARDGPSQHF
TRBJ1-5	TRBV28	CASRYDRGGQPQHF
TRBJ1-2	TRBV28	CASRGGPGGYTF
TRBJ1-2	TRBV7-3	CASSLDSTGLYGYTF
TRBJ2-1	TRBV14	CASSQMTGKYNEQFF
TRBJ1-6	TRBV2	CASSALTGGNSPLHF
TRBJ1-5	TRBV3-1/TRBV3-2	CASSQNTGVQPQHF
TRBJ2-2	TRBV7-7	CASSTGHSSRELFF
TRBJ2-3	TRBV7-2	CASSNPRTSGAMVDTQYF
TRBJ2-5	TRBV18	CASSLTGTEETQYF
TRBJ2-2	TRBV9	CASGSENTGELFF
TRBJ2-7	TRBV10-3	CAISGGSGMGEQYF
TRBJ2-1	TRBV14	CASSHWDSRGTQFF
TRBJ2-7	TRBV7-2	CASSLANTYEQYF
TRBJ2-7	TRBV2	CASSERQGAEQYF
TRBJ2-1	TRBV7-3	CASSSRRSSYNEQFF
TRBJ2-1	TRBV6-5	CASIPGAHNEQFF
TRBJ2-3	TRBV4-3	CASSQHTRTGTDTQYF
TRBJ1-6	TRBV5-6	CASSLKRDNSPLHF
TRBJ2-7	TRBV11-2	CASSPVRRNDHYEQYF
TRBJ1-2	TRBV15	CATSRRDEYGYTF
TRBJ2-7	TRBV19	CASSDPGQVTYEQYF
TRBJ2-2	TRBV6-2/TRBV6-3	CASSYAPDTGELFF
TRBJ1-2	TRBV5-1	CASSLGRTDNYGYTF
TRBJ2-6	TRBV29-1	CSVYPGSGANVLTF
TRBJ2-7	TRBV5-6	CASSTGGGPGYSYEQYF
TRBJ1-1	TRBV2	CASSEQGVNTEAFF
TRBJ1-5	TRBV7-2	CASRDLDSNQPQHF
TRBJ1-1	TRBV6-2/TRBV6-3	CASSYSLGVTEAFF
TRBJ2-6	TRBV6-5	CASSYSRSSGANVLTF
TRBJ2-3	TRBV30	CAWNPGGQGQYF
TRBJ2-7	TRBV5-1	CASSPPLTGTSYEQYF
TRBJ2-7	TRBV9	CASSVWHNSYEQYF
TRBJ2-2	TRBV5-1	CASSLVEVSGELFF
TRBJ2-3	TRBV7-9	CASSPGLAGGITSTDTQYF
TRBJ1-1	TRBV19	CASSIDHRSREAFF